This TCR beta chain came from a study of PD-L1 blockade in urothelial cancer. Study background: Atezolizumab 1,200 mg was given intravenously every 3 weeks, starting 2014.

Clones were read by immunoSEQ multiplex PCR, and TCRdb kept only the in-frame ones, dropping some. Among about 120,000 clones listed, around 88% were seen once. Time point meaning: peripheral blood 6 weeks after treatment start. Patients suffered from locally advanced or metastatic urothelial carcinoma. There were between 1 and 8 samples from each patient, taken pretreatment and on-treatment. The source of this sequence is a man between 45 and 60 years old with urothelial cancer. The specimen was PBMCs, collected around atezolizumab (anti-PD-L1) treatment.

The CDR3: CASRRGGQGQYF. CDR3 nucleotides: TGTGCCAGCAGGAGGGGGGGTCAGGGGCAGTACTTC. This chain joins TRBV28 and TRBJ2-7; D is perhaps TRBD2 (7 bases). Germline V gene data show CDR1 as MDHEN and CDR2 as SYDVKM. The V end lost 6 bases, the J end lost 9 bases, and 15 bases lay between the germline ends. The CDR3 runs to 12 residues.